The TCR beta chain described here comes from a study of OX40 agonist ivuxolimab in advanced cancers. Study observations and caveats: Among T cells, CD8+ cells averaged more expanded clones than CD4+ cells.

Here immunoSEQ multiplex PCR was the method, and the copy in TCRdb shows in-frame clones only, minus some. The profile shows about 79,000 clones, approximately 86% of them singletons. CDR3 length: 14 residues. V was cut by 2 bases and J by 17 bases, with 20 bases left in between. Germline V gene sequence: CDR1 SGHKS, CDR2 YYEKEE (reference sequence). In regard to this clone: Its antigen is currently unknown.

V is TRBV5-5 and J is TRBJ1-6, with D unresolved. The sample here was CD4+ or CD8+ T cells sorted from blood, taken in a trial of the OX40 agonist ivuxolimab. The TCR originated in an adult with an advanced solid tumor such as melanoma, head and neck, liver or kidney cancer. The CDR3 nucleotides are TGTGCCAGCAGCTTTTCGTTTCCGAATTATCTCTTCCACTTT. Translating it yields CASSFSFPNYLFHF. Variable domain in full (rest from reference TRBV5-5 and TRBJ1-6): DAGVTQSPTHLIKTRGQQVTLRCSPISGHKSVSWYQQVLGQGPQFIFQYYEKEERGRGNFPDRFSARQFPNYSSELNVNALLLGDSALYLCASSFSFPNYLFHFGNGTRLTVT.